This paragraph covers one TCR beta chain sequence. As yet, its antigen is unknown. The authors loaded around 220 ng DNA, around 32,000 T cell genomes, into sorted-subset replicate PCRs. Per the original data handling: Filtering differed for immunoSEQ, which gave only junction sequences without quality scores. The data were produced by immunoSEQ multiplex PCR, yet TCRdb's version contains in-frame clones alone and is incomplete. For V, J and clone size, that table is used; D and trimming come from the DNA. The data show approximately 2.5 million clones, more than 90% seen once. The data are from a study of shared clonotypes between healthy human individuals. Study details: Those who served as donors were two women and three men between the ages of 18 and 49. Study results and caveats: A handful of donors had around 5% of their naive CD4 clonotypes in common.

The J segment lost 0 bases and the V segment lost 1 base, leaving 4 bases of the junction unmatched. CDR3 length: 16 amino acids. Germline V gene sequence: CDR1 SGHDN, CDR2 FVKESK. Sample: naive CD4+ T cells sorted from blood. The sample's subset: CD45RA+ positively selected. The sequence derives from a man between 18 and 35 years old in good health. The J gene is TRBJ2-5, the V gene TRBV14, with 8 bases that match TRBD1. CDR3: CASSQGTGLYQETQYF. The CDR3 region has the DNA TGTGCCAGCAGCCAAGGGACAGGGCTGTACCAAGAGACCCAGTACTTC.